Below, one T cell receptor beta chain is given with its context. This sample was included in a study of blood T cell repertoires in COVID-19. Study details: Acute and convalescent COVID-19 specimens originated in the United States, Italy and Spain. PBMCs, B-cell-depleted T cells, or T cells were the source of the cDNA or gDNA that made up the material.

Using immunoSEQ multiplex PCR, the repertoire was profiled, and TCRdb retains in-frame clones only, with some absent. Among fewer than 200,000 clones listed, roughly 87% were seen once. The CDR3 is 14 residues long. Germline V CDR1 and CDR2: LGHDT, YNNKEL (reference sequence). V lost 3 bases, J lost 2 bases, and 10 bases lay in between. A Seattle source enrolled patients during active infection and followed them longitudinally. This receptor was obtained from a woman aged 55-70 years with COVID-19, enrolled during active disease. Sequencing was performed on peripheral blood. J is TRBJ1-1 and V is TRBV3-1 (or the pseudogene TRBV3-2), with D unresolved. DNA of the CDR3: TGTGCCAGCAGCCAGACTATGGGTAACACTGAAGCTTTCTTT. Its translation: CASSQTMGNTEAFF.